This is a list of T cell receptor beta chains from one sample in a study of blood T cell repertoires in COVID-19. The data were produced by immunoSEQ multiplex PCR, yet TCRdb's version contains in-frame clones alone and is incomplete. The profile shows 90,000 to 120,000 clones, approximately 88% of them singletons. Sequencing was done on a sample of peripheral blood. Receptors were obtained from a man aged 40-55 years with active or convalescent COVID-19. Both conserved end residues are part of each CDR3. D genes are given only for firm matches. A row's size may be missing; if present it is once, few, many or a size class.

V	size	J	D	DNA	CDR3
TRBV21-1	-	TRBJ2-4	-	TGTGCCAGCAGCAAAGTAGGAAGGGGACTTTTAGCCAAAAACATTCAGTACTTC	CASSKVGRGLLAKNIQYF
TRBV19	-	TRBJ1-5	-	TGTGCCAGTATGGACAGAACCCTCAATCAGCCCCAGCATTTT	CASMDRTLNQPQHF
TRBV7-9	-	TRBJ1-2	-	TGTGCCAGCAGCCGACCAGGGGCGACCCTCTATGGCTACACCTTC	CASSRPGATLYGYTF
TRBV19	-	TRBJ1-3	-	TGTGCCAGTAGCCCTGTGGGAAACACCATATATTTT	CASSPVGNTIYF
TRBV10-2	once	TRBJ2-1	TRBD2	TGCGCCAGCAGTGAGCCCGCGAGCGGGATTCTCTACAATGAGCAGTTCTTC	CASSEPASGILYNEQFF
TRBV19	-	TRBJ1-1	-	TGTGCCAGCCGCCAACAAGGGGTGAACACTGAAGCTTTCTTT	CASRQQGVNTEAFF
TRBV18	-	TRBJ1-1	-	TGTGCCAGCTCACCCCAGGGTTCGTTCACTGAAGCTTTCTTT	CASSPQGSFTEAFF
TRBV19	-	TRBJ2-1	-	TGTGCCAGTAGTATAGGGACTTGGGCGAACAATGAGCAGTTCTTC	CASSIGTWANNEQFF
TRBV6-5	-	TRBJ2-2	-	TGTGCCAGCAAGCGAGCACAGGGTAAAGGCGGGGAGCTGTTTTTT	CASKRAQGKGGELFF
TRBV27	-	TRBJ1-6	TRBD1	TGTGCCAGCAGTTTCGATTTGACAGGGGGCCGGTCACCCCTCCACTTT	CASSFDLTGGRSPLHF
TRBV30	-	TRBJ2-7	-	TGTGCCTGGAGTATAGGCCAGGGCTACGAGCAGTACTTC	CAWSIGQGYEQYF
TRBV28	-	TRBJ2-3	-	TGTGCCAGCAGTCCGGGACTGAGCACAGATACGCAGTATTTT	CASSPGLSTDTQYF
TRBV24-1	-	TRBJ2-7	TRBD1	TGTGCCACCAGTGATTCCCCTTCAAGGCAGGGGGCGACCTACGAGCAGTACTTC	CATSDSPSRQGATYEQYF
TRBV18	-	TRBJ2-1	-	TGTGCCAGCTCACCACCGGGGGGACTGAGCTCCTACAATGAGCAGTTCTTC	CASSPPGGLSSYNEQFF
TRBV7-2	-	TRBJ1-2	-	TGTGCCAGCAGCCTACAGGGTGGGAACTATGGCTACACCTTC	CASSLQGGNYGYTF
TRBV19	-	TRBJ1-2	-	TGTGCCAGTAGTATGGGTACGGCCGGGGGCTACACCTTC	CASSMGTAGGYTF
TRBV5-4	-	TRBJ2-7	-	TGTGCCAGCAGCTTTGCGGGAAGCACACACGAGCAGTACTTC	CASSFAGSTHEQYF
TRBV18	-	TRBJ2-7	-	TGTGCCAGCTCACTCAACAGGTGGCAGATAAACTACGAGCAGTACTTC	CASSLNRWQINYEQYF
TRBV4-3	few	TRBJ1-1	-	TGCGCCAGCAGCCAAGGGACAGCGAACACTGAAGCTTTCTTT	CASSQGTANTEAFF
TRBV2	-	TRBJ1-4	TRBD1	TGTGCCAGCATTTCCTCCCGGGACAGGGAAGAAAAACTGTTTTTT	CASISSRDREEKLFF
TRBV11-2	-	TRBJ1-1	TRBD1	TGTGCCAGCAGCTCACCTTATACAACAGGGGAAACTGAAGCTTTCTTT	CASSSPYTTGETEAFF
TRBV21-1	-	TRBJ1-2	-	TGTGCCAGCAGCAAAGTCGCAGGGGCAGAAGTAGGCTACACCTTC	CASSKVAGAEVGYTF
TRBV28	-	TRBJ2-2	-	TGTGCCAGTCTCGGCGGGATAAACACCGGGGAGCTGTTTTTT	CASLGGINTGELFF
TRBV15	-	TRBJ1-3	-	TGTGCCACCAGCAGAGATATCGGGAACGGAAACACCATATATTTT	CATSRDIGNGNTIYF
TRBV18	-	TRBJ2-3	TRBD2	TGTGCCAGCTCCCCAGGACTAGCGGGATCAGATACGCAGTATTTT	CASSPGLAGSDTQYF
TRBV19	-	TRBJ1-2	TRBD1	TGTGCCAGTAGTGGTGACGGGACAGCCAACTATGGCTACACCTTC	CASSGDGTANYGYTF
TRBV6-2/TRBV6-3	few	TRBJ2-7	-	TGTGCCAGCAGTTACATATCACTGCGTTACGAGCAGTACTTC	CASSYISLRYEQYF
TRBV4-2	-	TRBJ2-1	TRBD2	TGTGCCAGCAGCCAAGATTCACGGACTAGCGCGTTCTTC	CASSQDSRTSAFF
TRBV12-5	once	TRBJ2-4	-	TGTGCTAGTGGTTTAGGGGAAAACATTCAGTACTTC	CASGLGENIQYF
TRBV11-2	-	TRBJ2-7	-	TGTGCCAGCAGGCAAGGGGGAGCCTACGAGCAGTACTTC	CASRQGGAYEQYF
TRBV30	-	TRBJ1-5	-	TGTGCCTGGAGCCTGGCTTACAATCAGCCCCAGCATTTT	CAWSLAYNQPQHF
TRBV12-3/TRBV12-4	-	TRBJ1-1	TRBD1	TGTGCCAGCATAAGGGACAGACTTGAAGCTTTCTTT	CASIRDRLEAFF
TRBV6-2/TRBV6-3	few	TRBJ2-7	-	TGTGCCAGCAGTTACAGAGGTTACGAGCAGTACTTC	CASSYRGYEQYF
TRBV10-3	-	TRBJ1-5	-	TGTGCCATCGCGGAGGCGGAGGATCAGCCCCAGCATTTT	CAIAEAEDQPQHF
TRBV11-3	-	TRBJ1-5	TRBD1	TGTGCCAACTTCCGGAACAGGGGGGGGAATAGCAATCAGCCCCAGCATTTT	CANFRNRGGNSNQPQHF
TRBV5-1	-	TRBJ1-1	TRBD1	TGCGCCAGCAGCCAGACAGGGGTTGTCACTGAAGCTTTCTTT	CASSQTGVVTEAFF
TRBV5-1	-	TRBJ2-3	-	TGCGCCAGCAGCTTGTCAGTACTGGGCGGGAATGCAGATACGCAGTATTTT	CASSLSVLGGNADTQYF
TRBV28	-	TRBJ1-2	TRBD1	TGTGCCAGCAGGCCCACAGGGGGCGCCTCGGGCTACACCTTC	CASRPTGGASGYTF
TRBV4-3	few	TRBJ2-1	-	TGCGCCAGCAGCCGCCAGTTGGGAGGTGGGCGCCAACCCAATGAGCAGTTCTTC	CASSRQLGGGRQPNEQFF
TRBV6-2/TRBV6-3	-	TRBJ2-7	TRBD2	TGTGCCAGCAGTTACCCCCTCGGACTAGCCTCCTACGAGCAGTACTTC	CASSYPLGLASYEQYF